The 17 T cell receptor beta chains below all came from one sample that was sequenced in a study of shared clonotypes between healthy human individuals. Produced via immunoSEQ multiplex PCR; TCRdb's table is partial and in-frame only. The sample includes 950,000 to 1,100,000 clones, roughly 70% of them seen just once. Specimen: memory CD4+ T cells sorted from blood. Subset of the sample: CD45RA-negative fraction. The receptors originated from a man younger than 35 in good health.

The V and J genes are TRBV25-1 and TRBJ1-4; D is unresolved. CDR1 and CDR2 (germline): MGHDK, SYGVNS. The CDR3 is made up of 14 amino acids. Trimming stripped 2 bases from V and 11 bases from J, with 15 bases between. The DNA for the CDR3 is TGTGCCAGCAGTGAAGAAGGCAGCCTAGGGAAACTGTTTTTT. This sequence encodes CASSEEGSLGKLFF.

CDR3 sequence: CASSWPGRGGQETQYF. CDR3 in DNA: TGTGCCAGCAGCTGGCCGGGGAGGGGCGGCCAAGAGACCCAGTACTTC. The chain combines TRBV7-6 with TRBJ2-5; the match to TRBD2 covers 7 bases. The trim removed 4 bases at V and 1 base at J, leaving 9 bases unmatched. Germline CDR1 reads SGHVS; CDR2 reads FNYEAQ. There are 16 residues in the CDR3.

This clone was seen only a few times. The rearrangement joins TRBV5-1 to TRBJ1-1; the D gene is possibly TRBD1 (5 bases). The CDR3 covers 14 residues. Germline lookup yields CDR1 SGHRS and CDR2 YFSETQ. Deletions cut 3 bases from V and 2 bases from J, with 11 bases between. In DNA form, the CDR3 reads TGCGCCAGCAGCTATCGGGACGGCAACACTGAAGCTTTCTTT. This translates into CASSYRDGNTEAFF.

This chain links TRBV4-3 with TRBJ2-7; a possible D gene is TRBD2 (8 bases). The V gene lost 2 bases and the J gene lost 5 bases, with 19 bases spanning the gap. The CDR3 has 16 residues. Per germline, CDR1 LGHNA and CDR2 YSLEER. The CDR3 DNA sequence: TGCGCCAGCAGCCAACTTACAGGGGCGGGGGGTGACGAGCAGTACTTC. Translated, it gives CASSQLTGAGGDEQYF.

This sequence joins TRBV5-1 and TRBJ2-2; 10 nucleotides align to TRBD1. The junction had 12 bases not matched to a gene; V was cut back by 6 bases and J by 4 bases. The CDR3 extends over 17 amino acids. CDR1 and CDR2 from the germline V gene are SGHRS and YFSETQ. CDR3 nucleotide sequence: TGCGCCAGCACCCGGGCGGGACAGGGGTCGAGCACCGGGGAGCTGTTTTTT. Amino acid sequence: CASTRAGQGSSTGELFF.

As to this clone: The sample holds other DNA sequences that translate to the same CDR3. The chain carries TRBV28 and TRBJ1-2, with TRBD1 matching over 7 bases. The CDR3 length is 12 residues. Trimming took 7 bases from V and 2 from J; bases not matched to a gene: 1. CDR1 and CDR2 from the germline V gene are MDHEN and SYDVKM. The DNA of the CDR3 is TGTGCCAGCAACAGGGGAAACTATGGCTACACCTTC. It translates to CASNRGNYGYTF.

The V gene is TRBV7-2, the J gene TRBJ2-7; no firm D call. Trimming removed 2 bases from V and 3 bases from J, with 8 bases in between. This CDR3 is 13 amino acids long. The germline gives CDR1 SGHTA, CDR2 FQGNSA. The CDR3 DNA reads as TGTGCCAGCAGCTTACCAGCAAGCTACGAGCAGTACTTC. Its translation: CASSLPASYEQYF.

Of note for this clone: Different DNA sequences within this sample yield the same CDR3. This rearrangement joins TRBV5-6 to TRBJ2-2; no definite D call. With 3 bases removed from V and 4 bases from J, the gap between germline ends came to 4 bases. This CDR3 spans 12 amino acids. The germline V gene has CDR1 SGHDT and CDR2 YYEEEE. CDR3 sequence: CASSSSTGELFF. CDR3 coding DNA: TGTGCCAGCAGCTCCTCCACCGGGGAGCTGTTTTTT.

This sequence joins TRBV9 and TRBJ1-6, with D unclear. There are 15 residues in the CDR3. CDR1 is SGDLS and CDR2 is YYNGEE in the germline V gene. The germline V and J ends were trimmed by 4 bases and 9 bases, with 17 bases remaining between them. Written as DNA, the CDR3 is TGTGCCAGCAGCCCGATGGGCAGTTCCGGTTCACCCCTCCACTTT. It yields the protein CASSPMGSSGSPLHF.

The chain carries TRBV4-2 and TRBJ2-1, with 7 bases fitting TRBD2. The V gene's germline CDR1 is LGHNA and CDR2 YNFKEQ. Trimming cost V 1 base and J 5 bases; bases outside gene matches: 8. This CDR3 has 16 residues. The CDR3, as DNA: TGTGCCAGCAGCCAAGCCTCCAGCGGGGCCGACAATGAGCAGTTCTTC. It encodes CASSQASSGADNEQFF.

A single count supports this clone. The sample holds other DNA sequences that translate to the same CDR3. This chain joins TRBV18 and TRBJ2-1; 13 positions match TRBD2. The trim removed 6 bases at V and 1 base at J, leaving 6 bases unmatched. The CDR3 has 17 amino acids. In germline, CDR1 is KGHSH, CDR2 LQKENI. CDR3 amino acids: CASSPRTSGGSYNEQFF. CDR3 nucleotide sequence: TGTGCCAGCTCCCCCAGGACTAGCGGGGGTTCCTACAATGAGCAGTTCTTC. The full variable domain, its missing parts supplied by reference TRBV18 and TRBJ2-1, is NAGVMQNPRHLVRRRGQEARLRCSPMKGHSHVYWYRQLPEEGLKFMVYLQKENIIDESGMPKERFSAEFPKEGPSILRIQQVVRGDSAAYFCASSPRTSGGSYNEQFFGPGTRLTVL.

The chain couples TRBV10-3 to TRBJ1-4; 7 positions agree with TRBD1. J was trimmed by 5 bases and V by 6 bases; bases with no gene match: 6. This CDR3 comprises 14 residues. Germline-derived CDR1 and CDR2 are ENHRY and SYGVKD. CDR3 coding DNA: TGTGCCATCAGCGAGGGGGCGCGGAATGAAAAACTGTTTTTT. Translating gives CAISEGARNEKLFF.

A note on this clone: This likely traces to a read error, being one base from a far larger clone. The V and J genes are TRBV9 and TRBJ2-2; TRBD1 agrees at 7 bases. Germline V gene data show CDR1 as SGDLS and CDR2 as YYNGEE. The CDR3 is 14 residues long. The ends lost 3 bases at V and 4 bases at J; junction bases unmatched: 3. The CDR3 sequence: CASSGQGFTGELFF. As DNA, the CDR3 is TGTGCCAGCAGCGGACAGGGCTTCACCGGGGAGCTGTTTTTT.

About this clone: It differs at one base from a far larger clone, so likely a read error. The chain couples TRBV4-2 to TRBJ1-4; 7 bases fit TRBD1. Per the germline V gene, CDR1 is LGHNA and CDR2 is YNFKEQ. The CDR3 sequence is 15 residues long. Losses at the gene ends were 4 bases for V and 6 bases for J; bases not matched to a gene: 8. The chain's CDR3 is CASSRSQGVDEKLFF. The CDR3 DNA reads TGTGCCAGCAGCCGCTCGCAGGGGGTAGATGAAAAACTGTTTTTT.

This chain joins TRBV7-2 and TRBJ2-1; possible D gene TRBD2, 5 bases. Trimming left V 0 bases short and J 2 bases short, with 8 bases between. Germline V gene data show CDR1 as SGHTA and CDR2 as FQGNSA. The CDR3 sequence is 15 residues long. The CDR3: CASSLATGTYNEQFF. In DNA form, the CDR3 reads TGTGCCAGCAGCTTAGCTACGGGAACCTACAATGAGCAGTTCTTC.

The CDR3 nucleotides are TGTGCCAGCAGATTACTCCGGGACAGCTACTACGAGCAGTACTTC. Translated, it gives CASRLLRDSYYEQYF. The rearrangement joins TRBV6-1 to TRBJ2-7; 7 bases match TRBD1. Germline V CDR1 and CDR2: MNHNS, SASEGT. The CDR3 covers 15 residues. V trimming: 6 bases; J trimming: 3 bases; junction bases outside the gene matches: 11.

The gene calls are TRBV29-1 and TRBJ2-5, with D possibly matching TRBD2 (6 bases). Trimming took off 4 bases at V and 5 bases at J, with 17 bases between the two ends. CDR3 length equals 14 residues. The germline V gene has CDR1 SQVTM and CDR2 ANQGSEA. CDR3 region: CSVASLVRDETQYF. As DNA, the CDR3 is TGCAGCGTTGCGTCTTTAGTGCGGGACGAGACCCAGTACTTC.